The entry that follows covers one TCR beta chain sequence. This sample stems from a study of response to subunit inactivated influenza vaccine. One entry per CDR3 protein results from TCRdb running MiXCR on the RT-PCR reads. The sample consists of a few hundred thousand distinct CDR3 sequences, about 11% of them appearing once. The germline CDR1 and CDR2 sequences are SGDLS and YYNGEE. V shed 0 bases and J shed 0 bases, with 9 bases lying between them. The CDR3 length is 15 residues. The sample was also reused in another study, on T cells expressing NK-cell markers. From that study: With UMIs, 5'RACE template switching was used to make TCR beta cDNA. Researchers report these clonotypes also headed the CD3+CD56-NKG2C+ fraction in several donors. Clarity on HCMV specificity was lacking for the expanded NKG2C+ T cell clones.

V usage is TRBV9 and J usage is TRBJ2-5; D gene unclear. The sequence came from a man aged 50 to 60 who received an inactivated influenza vaccine. The specimen comprised PBMCs from blood, sampled on the day of vaccination. DNA of the CDR3: TGTGCCAGCAGCGTAGCTCCCCATCACCAAGAGACCCAGTACTTC. It yields the protein CASSVAPHHQETQYF. Variable domain in full (rest from reference TRBV9 and TRBJ2-5): DSGVTQTPKHLITATGQRVTLRCSPRSGDLSVYWYQQSLDQGLQFLIQYYNGEERAKGNILERFSAQQFPDLHSELNLSSLELGDSALYFCASSVAPHHQETQYFGPGTRLLVL.